This T cell receptor (beta chain) originates from a study of cytomegalovirus exposure and HLA in healthy donors. CDR1 is SGHDN and CDR2 is FVKESK in the germline V gene. V dropped 0 bases and J dropped 5 bases, with 11 bases sitting between them. The CDR3 extends over 15 amino acids. PCR was performed using 60 Vbeta and 13 Jbeta primers. The protocol was immunoSEQ multiplex PCR, while the TCRdb copy is restricted to in-frame clones and leaves out a portion. The table gives approximately 77,000 clones; the top ten clones make up about 5% of it. The source material was PBMCs. This sequence was found in a man aged 30 to 39 in good health and CMV-seronegative. The chain combines TRBV14 with TRBJ1-3, with D unclear. CDR3 region: CASSQDEFPRNTIYF. The DNA for the CDR3 is TGTGCCAGCAGCCAAGATGAGTTTCCAAGAAACACCATATATTTT.